These 10 T cell receptor beta chains share one sample of origin, sequenced in a study of T cell responses to AZD1222 COVID-19 vaccine (dated by TCRdb to 2020 to 2022). Library preparation used the immunoSEQ multiplex PCR assay. TCRdb limited this immuneACCESS table to in-frame rearrangements with V and J called. A share of clones is missing; checked studies link under half to unresolved V genes, and the rest is unexplained. This sample holds 180,000 or so clones; under 95% were observed only once. Roughly 0.99% of the sample lies in the top ten. The time point label here, explained by the study, means: about 28 days (+/-7) after the second vaccine dose. Sequencing used peripheral blood, obtained 28 days after the second AZD1222 dose. All receptors derive from an adult who received the AZD1222 COVID-19 vaccine.

The chain links TRBV7-9 to TRBJ2-2; 10 positions match TRBD1. With V trimmed by 1 base and J by 1 base, 3 bases remained unmatched. CDR1 and CDR2 (germline): SEHNR, FQNEAQ (reference sequence). The CDR3 consists of 17 residues. The CDR3 spells CASSLVWDRGNTGELFF. The CDR3 DNA follows: TGTGCCAGCAGCTTAGTTTGGGACAGGGGGAACACCGGGGAGCTGTTTTTT.

The genes are TRBV24-1 and TRBJ2-5; D is perhaps TRBD1 (5 bases). Deletions cut 5 bases from V and 5 bases from J, with 8 bases between. The CDR3 totals 12 residues. Germline-derived CDR1 and CDR2 are KGHDR and SFDVKD. The CDR3 sequence: CATSAGMETQYF. The CDR3 coding sequence is TGTGCCACCAGTGCAGGGATGGAGACCCAGTACTTC.

The chain recombines TRBV7-2 with TRBJ2-7, with no clear D. Trimming shortened V by 2 bases and J by 2 bases, and 10 bases separated the two germline ends. This CDR3 region has 14 residues. Germline values: CDR1 SGHTA, CDR2 FQGNSA. CDR3 sequence: CASSLITGTYEQYF. The DNA of the CDR3 is TGTGCCAGCAGCTTAATTACGGGTACCTACGAGCAGTACTTC.

The chain couples TRBV15 to TRBJ2-7; 7 bases are a match to TRBD2. The CDR3 runs to 15 residues. Trimming took 0 bases from V and 0 from J; bases not matched to a gene: 2. The germline CDR1 and CDR2 sequences are LNHNV and YYDKDF (reference sequence). CDR3 in DNA: TGTGCCACCAGCAGAGAGGGAGGGGACTCCTACGAGCAGTACTTC. It is translated as CATSREGGDSYEQYF.

The rearrangement links TRBV12-3 or TRBV12-4 to TRBJ1-5; D is unresolved. Trimming took 7 bases from V and 9 from J, leaving 13 bases between them. The CDR3 is 12 residues long. CDR3 sequence: CASTAFQGPQHF. The CDR3 DNA follows: TGTGCCAGCACCGCTTTTCAAGGGCCCCAGCATTTT.

The gene calls are TRBV12-3 or TRBV12-4 and TRBJ2-1; D ambiguous. Trimming left V 3 bases short and J 4 bases short, with 7 bases between. The CDR3 totals 13 residues. The CDR3 bases are TGTGCCAGCAGTTTGAGAGTTTACAATGAGCAGTTCTTC. Translation gives CASSLRVYNEQFF.

This rearrangement joins TRBV7-6 to TRBJ2-7, with D possibly being TRBD1 (7 bases). Trimming removed 1 base at V and 0 bases at J, with 19 bases between. Germline assignment: CDR1 SGHVS and CDR2 FNYEAQ. This CDR3 contains 18 residues. The CDR3: CASSLVAQGRIGSYEQYF. The DNA of the CDR3 is TGTGCCAGCAGCTTAGTAGCACAGGGGAGGATTGGCTCCTACGAGCAGTACTTC.

The rearrangement links TRBV6-5 to TRBJ1-1; the D gene is possibly TRBD1 (6 bases). Germline loops: CDR1 MNHEY, CDR2 SVGAGI. There are 13 residues in the CDR3. The V end lost 6 bases, the J end lost 10 bases, and 18 bases lay between the germline ends. Here the CDR3 DNA reads TGTGCCAGCAGCCCCGACAGGACGGACACAGCTTTCTTT. The encoded protein is CASSPDRTDTAFF.

The chain carries TRBV7-9 and TRBJ2-1; TRBD2 aligns across 13 bases. V trimming: 4 bases; J trimming: 5 bases; junction bases outside the gene matches: 11. From germline, CDR1 is SEHNR and CDR2 FQNEAQ (reference sequence). The length of the CDR3 is 18 residues. CDR3 protein: CASSSKGTGTSGDNEQFF. The DNA for the CDR3 is TGTGCCAGCAGCTCCAAGGGTACCGGGACTAGCGGGGACAATGAGCAGTTCTTC.

This chain joins TRBV12-3 or TRBV12-4 and TRBJ1-5; D not certain. V lost 7 bases and J 2 bases, leaving 9 bases between the germline ends. The CDR3 is made up of 13 amino acids. The DNA for the CDR3 is TGTGCCAGCACCAATAGTCGCAATCAGCCCCAGCATTTT. It specifies CASTNSRNQPQHF.